These T cell receptor beta chains were read from a single sample in a study of T cells after yellow fever vaccination. TCRdb itself ran the 5' RACE reads through MiXCR, one entry per CDR3 protein. The repertoire holds tens of thousands of distinct CDR3 sequences, with roughly 7.4% as singletons. Sequenced here: CD8+ T cells sorted from PBMCs, sampled on the day of the yellow fever booster vaccination. The receptors were sampled from a man younger than 40 who received the YFV17D yellow fever vaccine. Each CDR3 is given with its conserved first and last residue.

v_call cdr3_aa
TRBV6-2/TRBV6-3 CASDGTAAPGELFF
TRBV4-2 CASSQEPLAGGSYNEQFF
TRBV18 CASSPTGGPPSTGELFF
TRBV12-3/TRBV12-4 CASSPSLFLIGEQFF
TRBV29-1 CSVESGQTYEQYF
TRBV5-1 CASSLQGTNTEAFF
TRBV28 CASSTAGTSVTNEQFF
TRBV6-5 CASSTLPGADTQYF
TRBV6-5 CASSYSKDSLDNEQFF
TRBV3-1 CASSQVAGVYNEQFF
TRBV7-9 CSSSSRLAEETQYF
TRBV11-2 CASSGSGSETQYF
TRBV7-9 CASSVDSSSSEQYF
TRBV7-2 CASSQGLEVETQYF
TRBV7-9 CASSLGGLASYEQYF
TRBV6-2/TRBV6-3 CASSPTGGGGTEAFF
TRBV19 CASSLTTSGGEQYF
TRBV6-5 CASSYQGSEAFF
TRBV7-2 CASRLQAGGVDEQYF
TRBV7-6 CASSLPTGPGELFF
TRBV6-2/TRBV6-3 CASLPGLAMDQSYEQYF
TRBV6-5 CATSRVGNEQFF
TRBV13 CASSPTESDIQYF
TRBV29-1 CSALNSGNTIYF
TRBV11-2 CASSLAGETDTQYF
TRBV15 CATSSSGAEQYF
TRBV12-3/TRBV12-4 CASKPGLAATDTQYF
TRBV20-1 CSALTGFSNEQYF
TRBV5-6 CASSNLAGGYNEQFF
TRBV6-2/TRBV6-3 CASSPPGTIYNEQFF
TRBV30 CAWSVRRGQGYF
TRBV29-1 CSVKYATSGANTGELFF
TRBV29-1 CSASEGAGYEQYF
TRBV6-4 CASSVTGTDTQYF
TRBV27 CASSLATSTDTQYF
TRBV6-5 CASTPGGDTQYF
TRBV25-1 CASSDLGLAGAGNEQFF
TRBV21-1 CASNPWRSSYEQYF
TRBV7-8 CASSYSGRTYEQYF
TRBV15 CATSSPGTVYGYTF
TRBV29-1 CSVGKQGGYNEQFF
TRBV28 CASTLETSGRLRYNEQFF
TRBV3-1 CASSRAKRLEYEQYF